A single sample is the source of the 30 T cell receptor beta chains below, sequenced in a study of T-cell memory formation after mild COVID-19. MiXCR, applied by TCRdb to the 5' RACE reads, yields one record per CDR3 protein. The sample has hundreds of thousands of distinct CDR3 sequences, around a quarter seen once. The sample consisted of PBMCs or a T cell subset sorted from them (not recorded which). The receptor source for this set is an adult woman who had mild COVID-19 (a few samples of this study predate the infection). Cell type and time point are not known.

This clonotype was observed a handful of times. The chain joins TRBV19 to TRBJ2-7, with D possibly being TRBD1 (5 bases). Trimming cost V 3 bases and J 3 bases, with 12 bases left between them. Germline V gives CDR1 LNHDA, CDR2 SQIVND (reference sequence). The CDR3 is 14 amino acids. This CDR3 reads CASSILGQSYEQYF. The CDR3 bases are TGTGCCAGTAGTATTTTGGGGCAGAGCTACGAGCAGTACTTC.

This sequence joins TRBV4-3 and TRBJ2-1; 11 bases align to TRBD2. This CDR3 has 17 amino acids. The germline V gene encodes CDR1 LGHNA and CDR2 YSLEER. V was clipped by 0 bases and J by 15 bases; unmatched bases: 16. The CDR3 loop is CASSQDKLAGGAGWLFF. As DNA, the CDR3 is TGCGCCAGCAGCCAAGATAAGCTAGCGGGAGGAGCGGGTTGGCTGTTCTTC.

The rearrangement links TRBV5-1 to TRBJ2-7; TRBD1 matches at 10 bases. This CDR3 spans 14 amino acids. Germline values: CDR1 SGHRS, CDR2 YFSETQ. V shed 0 bases, J shed 5 bases, and the junction held 2 bases outside the gene matches. The CDR3 loop reads CASSLEGQGNEQYF. The CDR3 nucleotides read TGCGCCAGCAGCTTGGAGGGACAGGGGAACGAGCAGTACTTC.

Here the CDR3 DNA reads TGTGCCACCAGCAGAGATCAAACCGCCGACAGGAGAGATGGCTACACCTTC. Amino acid sequence: CATSRDQTADRRDGYTF. This rearrangement joins TRBV15 to TRBJ1-2; maybe TRBD1 (6 bases). CDR1 and CDR2 from the germline V gene are LNHNV and YYDKDF (reference sequence). V lost 0 bases, J lost 6 bases, and 20 bases lay in between. CDR3 length: 17 residues.

This clonotype was picked up a small number of times. CDR3 in amino acids: CASSGWKNTDTQYF. CDR3 coding DNA: TGTGCCAGCAGTGGGTGGAAAAACACAGATACGCAGTATTTT. This sequence joins TRBV6-2 or TRBV6-3 and TRBJ2-3; D remains unclear. Germline CDR1 MNHEY, CDR2 SVGEGT. The CDR3 spans 14 residues. V was clipped by 5 bases and J by 2 bases, with 11 bases between them.

The rearrangement joins TRBV5-1 to TRBJ2-3, with D possibly TRBD1 on 5 matching bases. Germline CDR1 is SGHRS and CDR2 is YFSETQ. V shed 4 bases and J shed 0 bases, with 15 bases lying between them. This CDR3 spans 16 amino acids. The CDR3 spells CASSPSRVGSTDTQYF. The DNA for the CDR3 is TGCGCCAGCAGCCCATCCAGGGTCGGCAGCACAGATACGCAGTATTTT. The full variable domain, rest sourced from reference TRBV5-1 and TRBJ2-3, is KAGVTQTPRYLIKTRGQQVTLSCSPISGHRSVSWYQQTPGQGLQFLFEYFSETQRNKGNFPGRFSGRQFSNSRSEMNVSTLELGDSALYLCASSPSRVGSTDTQYFGPGTRLTVL.

This clonotype was counted only a few times. V usage is TRBV5-1 and J usage is TRBJ1-4, with a possible D match to TRBD1 (5 bases). The germline CDR1 and CDR2 sequences are SGHRS and YFSETQ. Trimming pared 4 bases from V and 4 bases from J, leaving 11 bases between. The CDR3 runs to 14 residues. The CDR3 DNA sequence: TGCGCCAGCAGCAGGCTTGGGGGTAATGAAAAACTGTTTTTT. Translating it yields CASSRLGGNEKLFF.

Only a few counts were recorded for this clonotype. V is TRBV5-4 and J is TRBJ2-5; 8 bases match TRBD1. This CDR3 region has 14 residues. Trimming cost V 4 bases and J 5 bases; bases outside gene matches: 7. Looked up from germline, CDR1 is SGHNT and CDR2 is YYREEE (reference sequence). The CDR3 loop reads CASSPWTGLETQYF. The CDR3 nucleotides are TGTGCCAGCAGCCCCTGGACAGGGTTGGAGACCCAGTACTTC.

The V gene is TRBV2, the J gene TRBJ1-2; 7 bases are a match to TRBD1. Germline-derived CDR1 and CDR2 are SNHLY and FYNNEI. CDR3 length equals 15 residues. V trimming: 2 bases; J trimming: 4 bases; junction bases outside the gene matches: 7. The CDR3 DNA reads TGTGCCAGCAGTGAAATGAGCAGGGGGGTCTATGGCTACACCTTC. Its translation: CASSEMSRGVYGYTF.

To note about this clonotype: One junction end does not reproduce the germline sequence, and a read error may be involved. V gene TRBV29-1 combines with J gene TRBJ2-1, with unresolved D. Germline lookup yields CDR1 SQVTM and CDR2 ANQGSEA. The CDR3 spans 14 residues. CDR3 sequence reads: CSVEGRISHNEQFF. The CDR3 DNA is TGCAGCGTTGAAGGCCGAATCTCCCACAATGAGCAGTTCTTC.

The rearrangement uses TRBV24-1 and TRBJ2-1, with a tentative D call TRBD1 (8 bases). The CDR3 consists of 19 residues. With 5 bases removed from V and 3 bases from J, the gap between germline ends came to 25 bases. The germline V gene encodes CDR1 KGHDR and CDR2 SFDVKD. CDR3 sequence reads: CATSALGRGLTGGYNEQFF. The CDR3 bases are TGTGCCACCAGTGCGTTAGGCAGGGGGCTAACGGGGGGCTACAATGAGCAGTTCTTC.

This clonotype was found a few times. This chain's CDR3 is CASSLEGRRNTEAFF. The CDR3 nucleotides read TGCGCCAGCAGCTTGGAGGGACGGCGGAACACTGAAGCTTTCTTT. V gene TRBV5-1 combines with J gene TRBJ1-1, with D possibly being TRBD1 (5 bases). Per the germline V gene, CDR1 is SGHRS and CDR2 is YFSETQ. This CDR3 contains 15 residues. The V and J ends lost 0 bases and 1 base respectively, with 10 bases between them.

This clonotype was detected only once. This chain joins TRBV28 and TRBJ2-7; no reliable D call. V was clipped by 5 bases and J by 11 bases, with 16 bases between them. The germline V gene encodes CDR1 MDHEN and CDR2 SYDVKM. The CDR3 is made up of 12 amino acids. CDR3 in amino acids: CASSPPLRRKYF. The CDR3 region has the DNA TGTGCCAGCAGTCCCCCCCTTCGAAGGAAGTACTTC.

This clonotype showed up just a few times. CDR3 bases: TGTGCCAGCAGCGGTATGGAGGAGCAGTACTTC. Translated: CASSGMEEQYF. This rearrangement joins TRBV7-9 to TRBJ2-7; no clear D. In germline, CDR1 is SEHNR, CDR2 FQNEAQ (reference sequence). The V gene lost 5 bases and the J gene lost 7 bases, with 9 bases spanning the gap. The length of the CDR3 is 11 residues.

This chain connects TRBV12-3 or TRBV12-4 to TRBJ2-7; tentatively, D is TRBD1 or TRBD2 (6 bases each). V was trimmed by 4 bases and J by 6 bases, leaving 19 bases between them. The length of the CDR3 is 15 residues. CDR3 amino acids: CASSSRGGATGEQYF. In DNA, the CDR3 is TGTGCCAGCAGTTCCAGGGGCGGGGCCACCGGCGAGCAGTACTTC.

The chain recombines TRBV11-2 with TRBJ2-1; unclear D gene. Trimming stripped 6 bases from V and 5 bases from J, with 11 bases between. The CDR3 consists of 13 residues. In germline, CDR1 is SGHAT, CDR2 FQNNGV. The DNA of the CDR3 is TGTGCCAGCAGTTCTCAAAGGGACAATGAGCAGTTCTTC. Protein: CASSSQRDNEQFF.

This clonotype was seen a handful of times. The V call is TRBV24-1, the J call TRBJ2-5; tentatively, D is TRBD2 (5 bases). V gave up 5 bases and J gave up 2 bases, with 11 bases separating them. CDR3 length: 14 residues. Looked up from germline, CDR1 is KGHDR and CDR2 is SFDVKD. The CDR3, as DNA: TGTGCCACCAGTGGTACCCGGGATCAAGAGACCCAGTACTTC. As protein: CATSGTRDQETQYF.

The chain couples TRBV7-9 to TRBJ1-1; TRBD1 matches at 8 bases. Per germline, CDR1 SEHNR and CDR2 FQNEAQ (reference sequence). The CDR3 contains 17 residues. V was clipped by 0 bases and J by 1 base; unmatched bases: 7. CDR3 bases: TGTGCCAGCAGCTTAGCCCTTGGGACAGGACGGAACACTGAAGCTTTCTTT. It yields the protein CASSLALGTGRNTEAFF.

This clonotype was picked up a small number of times. The J gene is TRBJ2-1, the V gene TRBV4-2; 9 bases are a match to TRBD2. This CDR3 has 14 residues. Per the germline V gene, CDR1 is LGHNA and CDR2 is YNFKEQ. Unmatched junction bases numbered 6, after V lost 4 bases and J lost 8 bases. CDR3 region: CASSRSGGPDEQFF. The DNA for the CDR3 is TGTGCCAGCAGCCGGAGCGGGGGGCCGGATGAGCAGTTCTTC.

The chain links TRBV5-1 to TRBJ2-3; D perhaps matches TRBD2 (6 bases). Trimming cost V 4 bases and J 6 bases, with 18 bases left between them. Germline CDR1 reads SGHRS; CDR2 reads YFSETQ. The CDR3 spans 15 residues. The CDR3 loop reads CASSAVHVGGDTQYF. The CDR3 coding sequence is TGCGCCAGCAGCGCAGTCCACGTGGGGGGTGATACGCAGTATTTT.

This clonotype was seen only a few times. The chain has TRBV15 and TRBJ2-1; 8 nucleotides agree with TRBD1. Germline V gene sequence: CDR1 LNHNV, CDR2 YYDKDF (reference sequence). CDR3 length: 15 amino acids. With 3 bases clipped from V and 2 bases from J, the junction kept 3 bases outside the gene matches. The CDR3 loop reads CATSSNRGTYNEQFF. CDR3 nucleotide sequence: TGTGCCACCAGCAGCAACAGGGGGACCTACAATGAGCAGTTCTTC.

This clonotype was counted a few times. The rearrangement uses TRBV29-1 and TRBJ2-7, with a weak D call TRBD1 (6 bases). Trimming stripped 1 base from V and 6 bases from J, with 10 bases between. This CDR3 has 12 residues. Germline values: CDR1 SQVTM, CDR2 ANQGSEA. The CDR3 bases are TGCAGCGTTGAAGGCCACAGGGCCGAGCAGTACTTC. It encodes CSVEGHRAEQYF.

This clonotype was seen only a few times. V is TRBV29-1 and J is TRBJ2-1, with D unresolved. The V end lost 3 bases, the J end lost 1 base, and 4 bases lay between the germline ends. The length of the CDR3 is 12 residues. Germline CDR1 SQVTM, CDR2 ANQGSEA. The CDR3 loop is CSVDSSYNEQFF. CDR3 DNA sequence: TGCAGCGTTGACAGTTCCTACAATGAGCAGTTCTTC.

The chain recombines TRBV6-4 with TRBJ2-2; maybe TRBD2 (6 bases). The CDR3 is made up of 18 amino acids. The germline V gene encodes CDR1 MRHNA and CDR2 SNTAGT. Trimming removed 1 base at V and 3 bases at J, with 18 bases between. CDR3 in amino acids: CASSDYPKGGKYTGELFF. The CDR3 DNA follows: TGTGCCAGCAGTGACTACCCGAAGGGCGGGAAATACACCGGGGAGCTGTTTTTT.

This clonotype was detected only a few times. The V gene is TRBV15, the J gene TRBJ2-7, with 9 bases lining up with TRBD2. CDR3 length equals 15 residues. CDR1 and CDR2 from the germline V gene are LNHNV and YYDKDF (reference sequence). J gave up 4 bases and V 0 bases, and 4 bases lay outside the gene matches. DNA for the CDR3: TGTGCCACCAGCAGAGATCCGGGACTAGCATACGAGCAGTACTTC. Amino acid sequence: CATSRDPGLAYEQYF.

This clonotype has a handful of counts. V and J are TRBV24-1 and TRBJ2-1, with no clear D. This CDR3 is 12 amino acids long. With 3 bases removed from V and 5 bases from J, the gap between germline ends came to 4 bases. CDR1 and CDR2 (germline): KGHDR, SFDVKD. CDR3 in DNA: TGTGCCACCAGTGATCCAGACAATGAGCAGTTCTTC. Residues: CATSDPDNEQFF.

The chain employs TRBV7-9 and TRBJ2-5, with 9 nucleotides matching TRBD2. CDR3 length equals 17 residues. Unmatched junction bases numbered 13, after V lost 6 bases and J lost 2 bases. Germline V CDR1 and CDR2: SEHNR, FQNEAQ (reference sequence). The CDR3 nucleotides are TGTGCCAGCAGTTCTAGCGGGGTTCCCTTGGGGCAAGAGACCCAGTACTTC. Protein: CASSSSGVPLGQETQYF.

This clonotype appeared many times. This chain joins TRBV10-2 and TRBJ2-1, with 7 bases fitting TRBD2. Germline values: CDR1 WSHSY, CDR2 SAAADI. The CDR3 extends over 14 amino acids. Trimming took 4 bases from V and 1 from J; bases not matched to a gene: 1. The CDR3, as DNA: TGCGCCAGCAGTGCGGGAGGTTCCTACAATGAGCAGTTCTTC. Residues: CASSAGGSYNEQFF.

This clonotype occurred a few times. The V and J genes are TRBV7-3 and TRBJ1-1; the D gene is possibly TRBD1 (6 bases). The germline V gene has CDR1 SGHTA and CDR2 FQGTGA. The CDR3 runs 15 residues. The V and J ends lost 0 bases and 4 bases respectively, with 12 bases between them. The CDR3 here is CASSLTAGGRTEAFF. DNA for the CDR3: TGTGCCAGCAGCTTAACAGCCGGGGGCCGCACTGAAGCTTTCTTT. Supplemented by reference TRBV7-3 and TRBJ1-1, the full variable domain reads GAGVSQTPSNKVTEKGKYVELRCDPISGHTALYWYRQSLGQGPEFLIYFQGTGAADDSGLPNDRFFAVRPEGSVSTLKIQRTERGDSAVYLCASSLTAGGRTEAFFGQGTRLTVV.

This clonotype came up a few times. V usage is TRBV7-3 and J usage is TRBJ2-6, with D hard to call. The V end was cut by 5 bases, the J end by 1 base, with 9 bases between. In germline, CDR1 is SGHTA, CDR2 FQGTGA. The CDR3 has 15 amino acids. This CDR3 reads CASSSRASGANVLTF. CDR3 nucleotide sequence: TGTGCCAGCAGCAGCAGAGCGTCTGGGGCCAACGTCCTGACTTTC.